A single sample gave rise to the 15 T cell receptor beta chains below, sequenced in a study of blood T cell repertoires in COVID-19. TCRdb's table, derived via immunoSEQ multiplex PCR, lists solely in-frame clones and lacks some. Here the sample spans 200,000 to 300,000 clones, about four fifths being singletons. What was sequenced was peripheral blood. These receptors came from a woman of 80 years or more with COVID-19, enrolled during active disease.

This clone was seen only once. The chain has TRBV19 and TRBJ2-2; TRBD1 is a possible D gene (5 bases). Germline V CDR1 and CDR2: LNHDA, SQIVND (reference sequence). This CDR3 contains 15 residues. Trimming removed 1 base from V and 4 bases from J, with 10 bases in between. The chain's CDR3 is CASSIGPGRTGELFF. CDR3 DNA sequence: TGTGCCAGTAGTATAGGGCCAGGGCGCACCGGGGAGCTGTTTTTT.

The chain has TRBV7-8 and TRBJ1-2, with TRBD1 matching over 8 bases. Unmatched junction bases numbered 3, after V lost 5 bases and J lost 4 bases. Germline V lookup: CDR1 SGHVS, CDR2 FQNEAQ. There are 13 residues in the CDR3. The DNA of the CDR3 is TGTGCCAGCAGCCGGACAGGGTCCTATGGCTACACCTTC. Encoded protein: CASSRTGSYGYTF.

This chain joins TRBV7-2 and TRBJ2-2; 9 bases are a match to TRBD2. With 0 bases clipped from V and 1 base from J, the junction kept 6 bases outside the gene matches. From germline, CDR1 is SGHTA and CDR2 FQGNSA. The CDR3 is made up of 18 amino acids. CDR3 amino acids: CASSLALAGPGNTGELFF. The CDR3 coding sequence is TGTGCCAGCAGCTTAGCACTAGCGGGCCCTGGGAACACCGGGGAGCTGTTTTTT.

The CDR3 sequence is CASSPDSSGEQYF. CDR3 nucleotide sequence: TGTGCCAGCAGCCCTGACAGTTCGGGCGAGCAGTACTTC. The V call is TRBV3-1 (or the pseudogene TRBV3-2), the J call TRBJ2-7, with D possibly matching TRBD1 (5 bases). This CDR3 has 13 residues. The V end lost 4 bases, the J end lost 6 bases, and 13 bases lay between the germline ends. CDR1 and CDR2 from the germline V gene are LGHDT and YNNKEL (reference sequence).

The chain recombines TRBV18 with TRBJ2-1; D gene unclear. Trimming took off 3 bases at V and 10 bases at J, with 13 bases between the two ends. Looked up from germline, CDR1 is KGHSH and CDR2 is LQKENI. The CDR3 has 13 residues. CDR3 region: CASSPNSRVEQFF. The DNA for the CDR3 is TGTGCCAGCTCACCTAATTCCCGGGTGGAGCAGTTCTTC.

In this sample, this clone turned up once. The chain is built from TRBV13 and TRBJ2-3; 9 positions agree with TRBD2. The CDR3 has 15 residues. Germline loops: CDR1 PRHDT, CDR2 FYEKMQ (reference sequence). The V gene end was trimmed by 5 bases and the J gene end by 4 bases; junction bases not matched to a gene: 7. CDR3 coding DNA: TGTGCCAGCAGCCCGGGTAGCGGGAGTTCAGATACGCAGTATTTT. This sequence encodes CASSPGSGSSDTQYF.

This chain joins TRBV7-2 and TRBJ1-5, with no clear D. The V gene lost 4 bases and the J gene lost 5 bases, with 9 bases spanning the gap. CDR3 size: 13 residues. Germline loops: CDR1 SGHTA, CDR2 FQGNSA. The CDR3 protein is CASSSDGYQPQHF. DNA for the CDR3: TGTGCCAGCAGCTCCGACGGGTATCAGCCCCAGCATTTT.

This sequence joins TRBV4-2 and TRBJ2-2; D is possibly TRBD1 (5 bases). CDR3 length: 15 amino acids. The germline V and J ends were trimmed by 5 bases and 5 bases, with 15 bases remaining between them. Germline V gene data show CDR1 as LGHNA and CDR2 as YNFKEQ. The CDR3: CASSAARVGTGELFF. The CDR3 DNA follows: TGTGCCAGCAGCGCAGCCAGGGTCGGGACCGGGGAGCTGTTTTTT.

The rearrangement joins TRBV9 to TRBJ1-5; tentatively, D is TRBD1 (6 bases). The CDR3 runs to 15 residues. The germline V gene encodes CDR1 SGDLS and CDR2 YYNGEE. The V end lost 4 bases, the J end lost 2 bases, and 13 bases lay between the germline ends. The CDR3 DNA reads TGTGCCAGCAGCTTAGAAGGGGGACGCAATCAGCCCCAGCATTTT. Its translation: CASSLEGGRNQPQHF. Full variable domain (missing parts from reference TRBV9 and TRBJ1-5): DSGVTQTPKHLITATGQRVTLRCSPRSGDLSVYWYQQSLDQGLQFLIQYYNGEERAKGNILERFSAQQFPDLHSELNLSSLELGDSALYFCASSLEGGRNQPQHFGDGTRLSIL.

In this sample, this clone turned up a few times. The V gene is TRBV15, the J gene TRBJ1-2; D gene ambiguous. The germline V gene encodes CDR1 LNHNV and CDR2 YYDKDF (reference sequence). The CDR3 runs 13 residues. The V end lost 1 base, the J end lost 6 bases, and 9 bases lay between the germline ends. DNA for the CDR3: TGTGCCACCAGCAGAGGGGTCGAGGATGGCTACACCTTC. Translating gives CATSRGVEDGYTF.

The chain carries TRBV2 and TRBJ2-2; TRBD1 aligns across 8 bases. The V gene end was trimmed by 6 bases and the J gene end by 5 bases; junction bases not matched to a gene: 5. The CDR3 contains 14 residues. Per germline, CDR1 SNHLY and CDR2 FYNNEI. CDR3 residues: CASRAGGGTGELFF. DNA of the CDR3: TGTGCCAGCAGAGCAGGGGGCGGGACCGGGGAGCTGTTTTTT.

The chain joins TRBV6-4 to TRBJ1-2, with D tentatively TRBD1 (5 bases). V dropped 8 bases and J dropped 8 bases, with 18 bases sitting between them. This CDR3 is built from 13 residues. CDR1 and CDR2 (germline): MRHNA, SNTAGT. For the CDR3, the DNA is TGTGCCAGCCGGGACTTTCTTAGAGGGGGCTACACCTTC. It specifies CASRDFLRGGYTF.

This clone was seen a single time. This rearrangement joins TRBV28 to TRBJ2-7; TRBD2 agrees at 8 bases. J was trimmed by 3 bases and V by 4 bases; bases with no gene match: 8. CDR1 and CDR2 from the germline V gene are MDHEN and SYDVKM. This CDR3 is 15 amino acids long. This chain's CDR3 is CASSSGGGPYYEQYF. In nucleotides, the CDR3 is TGTGCCAGCAGTTCGGGGGGGGGACCCTACTACGAGCAGTACTTC.

The chain is built from TRBV15 and TRBJ2-6; maybe TRBD1 (5 bases). Germline-derived CDR1 and CDR2 are LNHNV and YYDKDF (reference sequence). Trimming shortened V by 3 bases and J by 0 bases, and 15 bases separated the two germline ends. This CDR3 has 18 amino acids. The CDR3 loop is CATSSLIGVSSGANVLTF. CDR3 sequence (DNA): TGTGCCACCAGCAGCCTGATAGGGGTTAGCTCTGGGGCCAACGTCCTGACTTTC.

This clone was seen a handful of times. This chain joins TRBV5-1 and TRBJ1-4; the D is unclear. The CDR3 runs 15 residues. Trimming shortened V by 1 base and J by 0 bases, and 7 bases separated the two germline ends. CDR1 is SGHRS, CDR2 YFSETQ, per germline. The DNA for the CDR3 is TGCGCCAGCAGCTTGACACCTTCAACTAATGAAAAACTGTTTTTT. As protein: CASSLTPSTNEKLFF.